This T cell receptor (beta chain) derives from a study of beta chain features in type 1 diabetes. Every isolated RNA sample was fully reverse transcribed, so sequencing captured expressed TCRB transcripts. Naive, central memory and regulatory T cell samples yielded roughly 3.5 million reads on average. TCRdb keeps only in-frame clones here, not all; method: immunoSEQ multiplex PCR. The repertoire holds roughly 350,000 clones, with over 9% as singletons. This clone was observed a handful of times. Its antigen is not identified. The same CDR3 also results from other DNA sequences found in this sample. Researchers reported sorting CD4+ naive, central memory, regulatory and stem cell-like memory cells via CD45RO/CCR7/CD25/CD127/CD95/CD27. V was cut by 5 bases and J by 6 bases, with 10 bases left in between. This CDR3 contains 12 residues. Germline loops: CDR1 MDHEN, CDR2 SYDVKM. Study outcomes and limitations: Insertions at VDJ junctions were less frequent in type 1 diabetes patients. These patients also deleted more nucleotides at the same junctions. When Type 1 diabetes patients were examined, their TCRB CDR3s proved moderately but significantly shorter in all four CD4+ subsets. Naive, central memory and Treg TCRB repertoires appeared more alike in patients than in healthy donors.

The sequence was obtained from a man younger than 40 with type 1 diabetes. The source material was central memory CD4+ T cells from blood. The rearrangement links TRBV28 to TRBJ1-1; D is uncertain. CDR3 loop: CASSPGRPEAFF. The CDR3 region has the DNA TGTGCCAGCAGTCCCGGACGTCCTGAAGCTTTCTTT.